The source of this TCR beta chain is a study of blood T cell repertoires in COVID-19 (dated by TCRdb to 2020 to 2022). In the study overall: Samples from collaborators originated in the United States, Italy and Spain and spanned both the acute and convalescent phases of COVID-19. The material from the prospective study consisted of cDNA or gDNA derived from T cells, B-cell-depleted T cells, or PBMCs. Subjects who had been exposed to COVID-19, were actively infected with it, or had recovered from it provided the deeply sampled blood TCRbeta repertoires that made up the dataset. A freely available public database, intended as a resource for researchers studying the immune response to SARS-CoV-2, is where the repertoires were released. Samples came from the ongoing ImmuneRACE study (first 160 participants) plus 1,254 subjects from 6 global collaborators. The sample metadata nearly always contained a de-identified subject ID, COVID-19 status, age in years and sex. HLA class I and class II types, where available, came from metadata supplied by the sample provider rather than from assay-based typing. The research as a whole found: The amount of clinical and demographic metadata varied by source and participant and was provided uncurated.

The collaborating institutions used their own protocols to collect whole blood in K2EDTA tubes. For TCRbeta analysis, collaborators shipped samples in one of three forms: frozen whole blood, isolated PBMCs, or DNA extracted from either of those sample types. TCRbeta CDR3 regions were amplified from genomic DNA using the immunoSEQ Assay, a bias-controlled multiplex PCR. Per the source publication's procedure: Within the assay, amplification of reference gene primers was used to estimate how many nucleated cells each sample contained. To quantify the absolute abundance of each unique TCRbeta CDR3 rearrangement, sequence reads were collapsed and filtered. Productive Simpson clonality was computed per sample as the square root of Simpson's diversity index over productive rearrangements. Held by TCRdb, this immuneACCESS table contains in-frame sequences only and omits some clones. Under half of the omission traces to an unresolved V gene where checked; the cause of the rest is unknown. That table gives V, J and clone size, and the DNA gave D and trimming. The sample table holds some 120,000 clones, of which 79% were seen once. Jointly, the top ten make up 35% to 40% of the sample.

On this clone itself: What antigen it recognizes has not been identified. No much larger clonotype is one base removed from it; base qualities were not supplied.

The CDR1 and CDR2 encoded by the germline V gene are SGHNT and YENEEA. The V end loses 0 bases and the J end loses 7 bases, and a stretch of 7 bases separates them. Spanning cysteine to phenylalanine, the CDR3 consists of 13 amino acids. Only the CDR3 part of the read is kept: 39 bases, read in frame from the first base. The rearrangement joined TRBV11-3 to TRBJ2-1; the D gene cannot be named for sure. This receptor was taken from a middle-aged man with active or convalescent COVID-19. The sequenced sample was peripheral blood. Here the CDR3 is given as CASSLDPLNEQFF. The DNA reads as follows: TGTGCCAGCAGCTTAGACCCCCTAAATGAGCAGTTCTTC.